Presented here are 6 T cell receptor delta chains from one specimen sequenced in a study of gamma-delta T cells after stem cell transplantation. TCRdb fed the RT-PCR reads to CATT. Of around 1,100 delta-chain clones detected, about 3.8% appear once; the ten largest clones hold around 51%. Sequencing was performed on gamma-delta T cells. Source of these receptors: a human donor. It is not recorded whose cells these are; they may come from a transplant donor.

This clone was counted only a few times. This likely reflects a read error, since a far larger clone is one base away. Additional DNA sequences in this sample encode the identical CDR3. V and J are TRDV2 and TRDJ1; D unresolved. V was pared by 0 bases and J by 4 bases, with 14 bases between. Germline lookup yields CDR1 GEAIGNYY and CDR2 EKD. The CDR3 extends over 15 amino acids. The CDR3 nucleotides read TGTGCCTGTGACACCGTTGGAGGATCTAGCGATAAACTCATCTTT. It encodes CACDTVGGSSDKLIF.

Points on this clone: A read error likely explains why the TCRdb protein, taken from a much larger clone, differs from this DNA's translation at residue 15; the protein shown is translated from the DNA. This sequence joins TRDV2 and TRDJ3; TRDD3 matches at 12 bases. The V gene's germline CDR1 is GEAIGNYY and CDR2 EKD. This CDR3 has 21 amino acids. The CDR3 DNA follows: TGTGCCTGTGACCCCGCGGAGGCTGGGGGATACGGCTCCTGGGGCACCCGACAGATGTTTTTC. It translates to CACDPAEAGGYGSWGTRQMFF.

By proportion, this clone is medium-sized. Since a far larger clone is one base different, this is likely a read error. The sample carries other DNA sequences with the same CDR3. The chain joins TRDV2 to TRDJ1, with 11 bases matching TRDD3. The CDR3 contains 17 residues. CDR1 is GEAIGNYY and CDR2 is EKD in the germline V gene. The CDR3 DNA sequence: TGTGCCTGCGACACACTGGGGGATAAACGGGACACCGATAAACTCATCTTT. Protein: CACDTLGDKRDTDKLIF.

This clone was observed a handful of times. A far larger clone is just one base off, so this is likely a read error. It is unclear where the CDR3 begins or ends on the DNA, so no DNA is shown, and the CDR3 is as TCRdb lists it. Other nucleotide sequences in the sample specify the same CDR3. The chain combines TRDV2 with TRDJ1; TRDD3, the D gene given by the table, was not confirmed from the DNA. The length of the CDR3 is 18 amino acids, counting both ends. Looked up from germline, CDR1 is GEAIGNYY and CDR2 is EKD. The CDR3 spells CACDTVAGGSVDTDKLIF.

This clone is labeled as medium-sized. The chain uses TRDV2 and TRDJ3; 7 positions match TRDD3. From germline, CDR1 is GEAIGNYY and CDR2 EKD. CDR3 length: 22 amino acids. J gave up 0 bases and V 3 bases, and 19 bases lay outside the gene matches. CDR3 loop: CACDSAVSGGLPSSWDTRQMFF. CDR3 nucleotides: TGTGCCTGTGACTCTGCAGTGTCTGGGGGGTTACCAAGCTCCTGGGACACCCGACAGATGTTTTTC.

This clone was seen only a few times. The V gene is TRAV29/DV5, the J gene TRDJ1; 13 bases agree with TRDD3. Germline V CDR1 and CDR2: NSMFDY, ISSIKDK. CDR3 length: 18 amino acids. Trimming removed 4 bases from V and 2 bases from J; junction bases left unmatched: 14. Here the CDR3 DNA reads TGTGCAGCAGGGGTCCCTAGTACTGGGGGATACGCAACCGATAAACTCATCTTT. Translated: CAAGVPSTGGYATDKLIF.